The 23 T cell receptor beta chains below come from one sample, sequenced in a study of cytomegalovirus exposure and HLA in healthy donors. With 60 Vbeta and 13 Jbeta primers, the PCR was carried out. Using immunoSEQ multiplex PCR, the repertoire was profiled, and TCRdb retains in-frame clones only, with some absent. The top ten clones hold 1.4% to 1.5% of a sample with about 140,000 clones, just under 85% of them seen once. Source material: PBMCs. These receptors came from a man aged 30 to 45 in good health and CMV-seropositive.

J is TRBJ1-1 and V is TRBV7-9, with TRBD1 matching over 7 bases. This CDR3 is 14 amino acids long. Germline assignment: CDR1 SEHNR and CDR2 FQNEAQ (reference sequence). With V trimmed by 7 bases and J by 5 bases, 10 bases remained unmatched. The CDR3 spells CASTQTGAVTEAFF. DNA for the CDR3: TGTGCCAGCACCCAAACAGGGGCGGTAACTGAAGCTTTCTTT.

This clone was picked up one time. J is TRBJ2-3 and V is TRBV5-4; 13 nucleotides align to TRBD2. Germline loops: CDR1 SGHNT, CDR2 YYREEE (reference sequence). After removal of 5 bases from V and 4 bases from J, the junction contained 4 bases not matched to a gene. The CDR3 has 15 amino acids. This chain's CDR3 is CASSSGTSGADTQYF. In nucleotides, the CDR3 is TGTGCCAGCAGTTCCGGGACTAGCGGGGCAGATACGCAGTATTTT.

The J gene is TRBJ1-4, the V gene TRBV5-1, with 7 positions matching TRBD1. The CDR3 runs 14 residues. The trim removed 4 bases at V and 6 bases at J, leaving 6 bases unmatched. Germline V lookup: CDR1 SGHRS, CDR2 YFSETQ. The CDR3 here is CASSPGTEHEKLFF. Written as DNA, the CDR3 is TGCGCCAGCAGCCCCGGGACAGAGCATGAAAAACTGTTTTTT.

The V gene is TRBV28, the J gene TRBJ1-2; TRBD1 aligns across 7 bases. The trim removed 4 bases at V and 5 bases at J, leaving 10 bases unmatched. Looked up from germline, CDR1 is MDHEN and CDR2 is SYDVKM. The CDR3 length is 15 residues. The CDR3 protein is CASSSQPTGRYGYTF. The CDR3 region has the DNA TGTGCCAGCAGTTCCCAACCGACAGGGAGGTATGGCTACACCTTC.

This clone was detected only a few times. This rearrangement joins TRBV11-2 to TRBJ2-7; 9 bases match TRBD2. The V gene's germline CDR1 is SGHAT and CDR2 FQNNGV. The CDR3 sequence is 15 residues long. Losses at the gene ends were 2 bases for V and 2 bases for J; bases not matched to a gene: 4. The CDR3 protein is CASSLQTSGTYEQYF. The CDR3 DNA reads TGTGCCAGCAGCTTACAGACTAGCGGTACCTACGAGCAGTACTTC. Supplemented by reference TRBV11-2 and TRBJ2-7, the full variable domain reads EAGVAQSPRYKIIEKRQSVAFWCNPISGHATLYWYQQILGQGPKLLIQFQNNGVVDDSQLPKDRFSAERLKGVDSTLKIQPAKLEDSAVYLCASSLQTSGTYEQYFGPGTRLTVT.

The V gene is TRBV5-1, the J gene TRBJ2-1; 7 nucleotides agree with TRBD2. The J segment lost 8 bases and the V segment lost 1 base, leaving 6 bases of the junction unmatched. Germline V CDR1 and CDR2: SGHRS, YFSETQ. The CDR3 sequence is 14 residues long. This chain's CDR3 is CASSLRPAGDEQFF. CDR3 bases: TGCGCCAGCAGCTTGAGGCCGGCGGGGGATGAGCAGTTCTTC.

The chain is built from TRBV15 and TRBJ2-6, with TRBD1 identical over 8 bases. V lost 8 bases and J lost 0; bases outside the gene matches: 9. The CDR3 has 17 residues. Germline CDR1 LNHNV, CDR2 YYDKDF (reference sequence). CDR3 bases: TGTGCCACCGGGGCCGGGACAGGCGTCTCTGGGGCCAACGTCCTGACTTTC. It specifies CATGAGTGVSGANVLTF.

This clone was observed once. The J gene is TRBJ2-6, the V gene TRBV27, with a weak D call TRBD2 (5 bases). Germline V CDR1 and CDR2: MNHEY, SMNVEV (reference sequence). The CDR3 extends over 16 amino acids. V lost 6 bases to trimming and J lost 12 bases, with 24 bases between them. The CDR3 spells CASSRRHGGLVPVLTF. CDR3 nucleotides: TGTGCCAGCAGCCGACGACACGGAGGCCTGGTCCCCGTCCTGACTTTC.

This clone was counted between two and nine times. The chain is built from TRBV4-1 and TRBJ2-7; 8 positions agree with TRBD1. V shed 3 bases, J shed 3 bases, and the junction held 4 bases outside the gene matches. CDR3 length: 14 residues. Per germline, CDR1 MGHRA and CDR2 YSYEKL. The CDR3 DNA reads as TGCGCCAGCAGCCAGAAGGGACAGGTCTACGAGCAGTACTTC. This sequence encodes CASSQKGQVYEQYF.

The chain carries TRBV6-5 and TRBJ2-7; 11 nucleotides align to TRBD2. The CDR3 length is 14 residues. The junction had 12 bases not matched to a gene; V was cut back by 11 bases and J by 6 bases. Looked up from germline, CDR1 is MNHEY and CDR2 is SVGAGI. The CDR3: CAASDGLAGGEQYF. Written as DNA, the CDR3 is TGTGCCGCGTCCGACGGGCTAGCGGGAGGCGAGCAGTACTTC.

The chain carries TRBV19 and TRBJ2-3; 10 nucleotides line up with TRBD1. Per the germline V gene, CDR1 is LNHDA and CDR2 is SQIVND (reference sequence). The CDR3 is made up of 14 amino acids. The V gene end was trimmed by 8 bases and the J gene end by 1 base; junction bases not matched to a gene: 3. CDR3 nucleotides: TGTGCCAGTGGGACAGGGGCTGGCACAGATACGCAGTATTTT. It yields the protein CASGTGAGTDTQYF. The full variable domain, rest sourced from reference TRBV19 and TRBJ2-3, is DGGITQSPKYLFRKEGQNVTLSCEQNLNHDAMYWYRQDPGQGLRLIYYSQIVNDFQKGDIAEGYSVSREKKESFPLTVTSAQKNPTAFYLCASGTGAGTDTQYFGPGTRLTVL.

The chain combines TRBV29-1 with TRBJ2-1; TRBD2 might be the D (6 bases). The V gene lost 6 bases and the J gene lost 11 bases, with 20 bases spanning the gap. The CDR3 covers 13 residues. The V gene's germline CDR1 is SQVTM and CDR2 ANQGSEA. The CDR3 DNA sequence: TGCAGCGTCGGAGGGCCCCCAATCATGAAGCAGTTCTTC. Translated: CSVGGPPIMKQFF.

The CDR3 DNA sequence: TGTGCCAGTAGCCCTGACGAGGGGGCTGGGTTGATGAACACTGAAGCTTTCTTT. It yields the protein CASSPDEGAGLMNTEAFF. The chain employs TRBV19 and TRBJ1-1, with 7 bases aligning to TRBD1. V trimming: 6 bases; J trimming: 0 bases; junction bases outside the gene matches: 16. Per germline, CDR1 LNHDA and CDR2 SQIVND (reference sequence). The CDR3 length is 18 residues.

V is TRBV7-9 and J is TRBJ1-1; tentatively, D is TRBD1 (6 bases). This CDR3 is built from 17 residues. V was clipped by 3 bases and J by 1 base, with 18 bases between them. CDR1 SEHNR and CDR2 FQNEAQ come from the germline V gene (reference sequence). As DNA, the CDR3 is TGTGCCAGCAGCTTTCTTCCGGGACACGGAGCGAACACTGAAGCTTTCTTT. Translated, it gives CASSFLPGHGANTEAFF. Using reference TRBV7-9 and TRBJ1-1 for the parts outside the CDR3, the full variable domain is DTGVSQNPRHKITKRGQNVTFRCDPISEHNRLYWYRQTLGQGPEFLTYFQNEAQLEKSRLLSDRFSAERPKGSFSTLEIQRTEQGDSAMYLCASSFLPGHGANTEAFFGQGTRLTVV.

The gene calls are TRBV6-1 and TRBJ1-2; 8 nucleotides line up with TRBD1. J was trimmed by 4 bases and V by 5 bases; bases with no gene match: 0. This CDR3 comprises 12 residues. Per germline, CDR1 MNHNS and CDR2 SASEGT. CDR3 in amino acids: CASSTGGYGYTF. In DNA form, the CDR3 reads TGTGCCAGCAGTACAGGGGGCTATGGCTACACCTTC.

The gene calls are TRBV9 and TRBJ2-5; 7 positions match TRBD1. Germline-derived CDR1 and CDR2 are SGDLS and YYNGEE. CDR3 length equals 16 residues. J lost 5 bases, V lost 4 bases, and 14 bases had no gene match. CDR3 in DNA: TGTGCCAGCAGCCGTGGGGGACAGACGGGGTCGGAGACCCAGTACTTC. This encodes CASSRGGQTGSETQYF.

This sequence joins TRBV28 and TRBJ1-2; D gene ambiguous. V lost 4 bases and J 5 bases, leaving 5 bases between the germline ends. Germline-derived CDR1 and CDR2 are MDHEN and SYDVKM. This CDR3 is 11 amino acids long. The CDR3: CASSWAYGYTF. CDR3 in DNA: TGTGCCAGCAGTTGGGCATATGGCTACACCTTC.

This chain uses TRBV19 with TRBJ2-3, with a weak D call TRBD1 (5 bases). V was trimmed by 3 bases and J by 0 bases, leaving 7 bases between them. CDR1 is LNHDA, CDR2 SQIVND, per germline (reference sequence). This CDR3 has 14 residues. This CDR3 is CASSMGQSTDTQYF. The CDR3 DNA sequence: TGTGCCAGTAGTATGGGGCAGAGCACAGATACGCAGTATTTT.

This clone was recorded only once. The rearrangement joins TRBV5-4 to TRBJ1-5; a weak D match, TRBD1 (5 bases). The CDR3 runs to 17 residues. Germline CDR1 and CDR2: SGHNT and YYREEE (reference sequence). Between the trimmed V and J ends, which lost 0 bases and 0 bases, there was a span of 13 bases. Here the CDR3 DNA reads TGTGCCAGCAGCTTGGGGGGGGACGGCTATAGCAATCAGCCCCAGCATTTT. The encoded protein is CASSLGGDGYSNQPQHF.

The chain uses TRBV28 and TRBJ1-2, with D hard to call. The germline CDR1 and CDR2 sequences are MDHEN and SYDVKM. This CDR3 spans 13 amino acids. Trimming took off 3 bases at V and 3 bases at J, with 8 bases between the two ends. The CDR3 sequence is CASSLGTDYGYTF. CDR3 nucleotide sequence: TGTGCCAGCAGTTTGGGCACCGACTATGGCTACACCTTC.

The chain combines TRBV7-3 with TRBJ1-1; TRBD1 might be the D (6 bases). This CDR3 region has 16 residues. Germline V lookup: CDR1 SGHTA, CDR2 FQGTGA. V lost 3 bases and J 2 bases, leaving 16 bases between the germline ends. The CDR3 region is CASSLTGPGLNTEAFF. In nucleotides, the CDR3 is TGTGCCAGCAGCTTGACAGGCCCCGGGTTAAACACTGAAGCTTTCTTT.

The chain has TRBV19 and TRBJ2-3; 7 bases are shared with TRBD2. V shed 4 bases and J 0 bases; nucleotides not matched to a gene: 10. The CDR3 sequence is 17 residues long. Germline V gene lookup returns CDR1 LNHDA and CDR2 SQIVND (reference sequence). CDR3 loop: CASSSGGDRFSTDTQYF. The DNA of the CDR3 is TGTGCCAGTAGTAGTGGGGGGGACCGTTTCAGCACAGATACGCAGTATTTT.

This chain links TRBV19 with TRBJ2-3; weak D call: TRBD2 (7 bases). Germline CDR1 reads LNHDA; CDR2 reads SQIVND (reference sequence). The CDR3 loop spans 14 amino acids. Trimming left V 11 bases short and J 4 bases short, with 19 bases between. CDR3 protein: CASNQGGVADTQYF. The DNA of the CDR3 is TGTGCCTCCAATCAAGGGGGGGTCGCAGATACGCAGTATTTT.